This TCR beta chain came from a study of response to subunit inactivated influenza vaccine. Via MiXCR, TCRdb re-called the RT-PCR reads, giving one row per CDR3 protein. This repertoire shows 650,000 to 850,000 distinct CDR3 sequences, approximately 15% found once; its top ten account for around 7.3%. CDR1 is DFQATT and CDR2 is SNEGSKA in the germline V gene (reference sequence). The CDR3 sequence is 15 residues long. V lost 4 bases to trimming and J lost 5 bases, with 15 bases between them. This specimen consisted of PBMCs from blood, obtained less than 15 days before vaccination. This TCR was recovered from a man aged 50-60 years who received an inactivated influenza vaccine. The chain couples TRBV20-1 to TRBJ1-6; TRBD1 might be the D (5 bases). This CDR3 reads CSAMGRRANNSPLHF. CDR3 nucleotides: TGCAGTGCTATGGGACGGCGAGCTAATAATTCACCCCTCCACTTT.